The 5 T cell receptor beta chains below come from one sample, sequenced in a study of tissue T cells after allogeneic stem cell transplantation. TCRdb keeps only in-frame clones here, not all; method: immunoSEQ multiplex PCR. The sample shows roughly 21,000 clones, 60% to 80% of them seen only once. Specimen: blood. These receptors were collected from a female BALB/c mouse in good health. MHC haplotype of the strain: H2-d.

In the case of this clone: Genes and germline are mouse. The CDR3 here is CAWSLGTGGRAETLYF. The covered CDR3 bases are TGTGCCTGGAGTCTGGGGACAGGGGGCCGTGCAGAAACGCTGTAT. V usage is TRBV31 and J usage is TRBJ2-3, with 12 bases that match TRBD1. Read sequence stops 1 residue before the CDR3 end, and the germline J gene provides the missing end. Trimming removed 0 bases from V and 1 base from J; junction bases left unmatched: 2. Germline V CDR1 and CDR2: GKSSPN, SITVG. The CDR3 consists of 16 residues.

Notes on this clone: Genes and germline come from the mouse. The read terminates 1 residue ahead of where the CDR3 ends, so the germline J gene completes it. The genes are TRBV5 and TRBJ2-5, with D possibly TRBD1 on 6 matching bases. The CDR3 is 15 residues long. The V end lost 3 bases, the J end lost 0 bases, and 10 bases lay between the germline ends. The germline V gene has CDR1 LGHNA and CDR2 YNLKQL (reference sequence). CDR3 bases read: TGTGCCAGCAGCCAGAACAGGGTTAACCAAGACACCCAGTAC. Its translation is CASSQNRVNQDTQY. In full, the CDR3 is CASSQNRVNQDTQYF.

Note on this clone: Germline and genes: mouse. With the read ending 1 residue before the CDR3 end, the germline J gene is used to fill in that end. The chain links TRBV19 to TRBJ2-4; TRBD1 matches at 7 bases. Germline values: CDR1 FNHDT, CDR2 SITEND (reference sequence). J lost 2 bases, V lost 3 bases, and 6 bases had no gene match. CDR3 length equals 15 residues. CDR3 DNA (partial): TGTGCCAGCAGTACCCCCGACAGGGTTCAAAACACCTTGTAC. Encoded protein: CASSTPDRVQNTLY. The full CDR3 protein reads CASSTPDRVQNTLYF. Complete variable domain (other parts from reference TRBV19 and TRBJ2-4): GGIITQTPKFLIGQEGQKLTLKCQQNFNHDTMYWYRQDSGKGLRLIYYSITENDLQKGDLSEGYDASREKKSSFSLTVTSAQKNEMAVFLCASSTPDRVQNTLYFGAGTRLSVL.

With respect to this clone: The gene names here belong to mouse. Read sequence stops 1 residue before the CDR3 end, and the germline J gene provides the missing end. This chain connects TRBV13-3 to TRBJ1-4; 9 bases match TRBD1. The V and J ends lost 7 bases and 4 bases, in that order; junction bases with no gene match: 5. Germline CDR1 is NNHDY and CDR2 is SYVADS. This CDR3 comprises 14 residues. CDR3 in amino acids: CASSGQGGNERLFF. The CDR3 bases that were read are TGTGCCAGCTCGGGACAGGGCGGCAACGAAAGATTATTT.

On this clone itself: The gene names given are mouse names. From the germline J gene comes the end of the CDR3, since the read stops 1 residue before it. The J gene is TRBJ2-5, the V gene TRBV29; no clear D gene. This CDR3 contains 13 residues. Germline V gene sequence: CDR1 MSHET, CDR2 SYDVDS. V was clipped by 2 bases and J by 3 bases, with 6 bases between them. The CDR3 sequence: CASSLRVQDTQYF. The covered CDR3 bases are TGTGCTAGCAGTTTAAGAGTACAAGACACCCAGTAC.